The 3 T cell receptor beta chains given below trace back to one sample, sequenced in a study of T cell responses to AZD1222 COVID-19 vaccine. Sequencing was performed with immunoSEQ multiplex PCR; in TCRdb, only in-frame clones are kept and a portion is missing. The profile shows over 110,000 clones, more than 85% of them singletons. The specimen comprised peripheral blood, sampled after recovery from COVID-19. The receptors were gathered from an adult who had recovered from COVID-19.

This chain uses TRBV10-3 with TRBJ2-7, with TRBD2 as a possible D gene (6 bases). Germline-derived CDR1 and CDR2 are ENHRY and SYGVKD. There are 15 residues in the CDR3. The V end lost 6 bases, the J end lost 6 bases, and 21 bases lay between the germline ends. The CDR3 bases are TGTGCCATCAGCGGAGGCGGGACCCCCCTCGGCGAGCAGTACTTC. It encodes CAISGGGTPLGEQYF.

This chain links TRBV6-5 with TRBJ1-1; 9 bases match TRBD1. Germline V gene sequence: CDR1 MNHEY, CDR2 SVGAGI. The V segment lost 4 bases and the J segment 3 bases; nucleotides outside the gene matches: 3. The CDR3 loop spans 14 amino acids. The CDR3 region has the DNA TGTGCCAGCAGTTTAACAGGGGGCTACACTGAAGCTTTCTTT. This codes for CASSLTGGYTEAFF.

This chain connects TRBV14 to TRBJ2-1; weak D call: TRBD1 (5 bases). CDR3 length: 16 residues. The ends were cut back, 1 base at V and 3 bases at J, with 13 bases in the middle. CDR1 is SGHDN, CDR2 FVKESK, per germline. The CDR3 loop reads CASSQVVGVGYNEQFF. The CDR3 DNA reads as TGTGCCAGCAGCCAAGTTGTAGGGGTGGGCTACAATGAGCAGTTCTTC.